The 3 T cell receptor beta chains listed next were all sequenced from one sample in a study of T cell clusters in autoimmune cytopenias. TRB was amplified by touch-down multiplex PCR, primer pools A and B combined. TCRdb reprocessed the multiplex PCR reads, with one entry per CDR3 protein and no DNA. The sample holds thousands of distinct CDR3 sequences. TRB was amplified from approximately 230 ng of peripheral blood genomic DNA per sample. Sequencing input: peripheral blood. The source is a human donor with an autoimmune cytopenia or autoimmune hepatitis (not recorded which).

By frequency, this clonotype is medium-sized. This chain links TRBV6-5 with TRBJ1-2; TCRdb indicates TRBD1, and absent DNA this call remains unverified. CDR3 length: 15 amino acids. Germline V lookup: CDR1 MNHEY, CDR2 SVGAGI. CDR3 protein: CASSKDSFGPYGYTF.

V gene TRBV19 combines with J gene TRBJ1-5. The CDR3 spans 14 residues. Per germline, CDR1 LNHDA and CDR2 SQIVND (reference sequence). CDR3 loop: CASSISLVNQPQHF.

V is TRBV28 and J is TRBJ1-2; TCRdb designates TRBD1, a call that cannot be tested without DNA. The germline CDR1 and CDR2 sequences are MDHEN and SYDVKM. The CDR3 covers 16 residues. The CDR3 loop reads CASASLGTATNYGYTF.